One T cell receptor beta chain is described in this entry. Its antigen is unidentified. The record originates from a study of cytomegalovirus exposure and HLA in healthy donors. Study-level points and caveats: Analysis performed later showed TCR beta chains linked to HLA being more clonally expanded than equally common others. Across donors, presence/absence analyses took sequencing depth to be roughly uniform.

The PCR used 60 Vbeta and 13 Jbeta primers. TCRdb's copy holds only in-frame clones and misses some; the assay was immunoSEQ multiplex PCR. The listing records about 200,000 clones. The CDR3 loop spans 15 amino acids. With V trimmed by 3 bases and J by 4 bases, 9 bases remained unmatched. The germline gives CDR1 KGHSH, CDR2 LQKENI. V and J are TRBV18 and TRBJ2-7, with 7 bases fitting TRBD1. The sample taken for sequencing was PBMCs. This receptor was taken from a man younger than 45 in good health and CMV-seronegative. Here the CDR3 reads CASSPQQGPKYEQYF. The CDR3 DNA follows: TGTGCCAGCTCACCCCAACAGGGGCCTAAATACGAGCAGTACTTC.